The entry below describes one T cell receptor beta chain. TCRdb re-called the 5' RACE reads; every CDR3 protein appears as one record, without DNA. This table holds over 110,000 distinct CDR3 sequences. The sample comes from a study of monozygotic twins with inflammatory bowel disease. The draw for each donor consisted of a single 2.5 ml blood sample. Germline lookup yields CDR1 KGHSH and CDR2 LQKENI. The CDR3 is 15 amino acids. The rearrangement links TRBV18 to TRBJ2-7; TCRdb lists TRBD1, though no DNA is available to test this call. This receptor was identified in a human donor with ulcerative colitis or Crohn's disease, or a healthy co-twin of an affected twin (not recorded which). Sequencing input: blood. The chain's CDR3 is CASSPKSLGGLQQYF.